The 11 T cell receptor beta chains reported below all come from one sample, sequenced in a study of cytomegalovirus exposure and HLA in healthy donors. Repertoires were generated with immunoSEQ multiplex PCR, while TCRdb's copy carries only in-frame clones and drops some. The data hold 60,000 or so clones, with about 94% observed a single time. Sample: PBMCs. The source of these receptors is a man between 18 and 29 years old in good health and CMV-seronegative.

The J gene is TRBJ2-7, the V gene TRBV27; 9 bases are a match to TRBD2. V gave up 8 bases and J gave up 1 base; unmatched junction bases: 9. This CDR3 region has 15 residues. Germline V CDR1 and CDR2: MNHEY, SMNVEV (reference sequence). The CDR3 protein is CASVKSGLASYEQYF. CDR3 coding DNA: TGTGCCAGCGTAAAATCGGGACTAGCTTCCTACGAGCAGTACTTC.

The chain's CDR3 is CASGETTLAYGYTF. CDR3 sequence (DNA): TGTGCCAGCGGCGAGACCACGCTAGCCTATGGCTACACCTTC. This rearrangement joins TRBV5-5 to TRBJ1-2; D is unresolved. The V and J ends lost 7 bases and 4 bases respectively, with 17 bases between them. Germline V gives CDR1 SGHKS, CDR2 YYEKEE (reference sequence). The CDR3 covers 14 residues. The entire variable domain, with the rest obtained from reference TRBV5-5 and TRBJ1-2, is as follows: DAGVTQSPTHLIKTRGQQVTLRCSPISGHKSVSWYQQVLGQGPQFIFQYYEKEERGRGNFPDRFSARQFPNYSSELNVNALLLGDSALYLCASGETTLAYGYTFGSGTRLTVV.

The rearrangement joins TRBV11-2 to TRBJ2-7; the D gene is possibly TRBD1 (6 bases). V was shortened by 4 bases and J by 4 bases, with 14 bases between the two germline ends. The V gene's germline CDR1 is SGHAT and CDR2 FQNNGV. The CDR3 runs 14 residues. CDR3 in amino acids: CASSWGPLTYEQYF. The CDR3 region has the DNA TGTGCCAGCAGCTGGGGGCCTTTGACGTACGAGCAGTACTTC.

V is TRBV10-3 and J is TRBJ2-7; maybe TRBD1 (6 bases). Trimming took off 10 bases at V and 1 base at J, with 11 bases between the two ends. The CDR3 spans 12 residues. CDR1 is ENHRY, CDR2 SYGVKD, per germline. This CDR3 is CATTTGSYEQYF. Written as DNA, the CDR3 is TGTGCCACCACGACAGGTTCCTACGAGCAGTACTTC.

The chain combines TRBV6-4 with TRBJ2-2; 8 nucleotides match TRBD2. Germline values: CDR1 MRHNA, CDR2 SNTAGT. V trimming: 4 bases; J trimming: 6 bases; junction bases outside the gene matches: 1. The CDR3 spans 13 residues. CDR3 DNA sequence: TGTGCCAGCAGTGGGACTAGCTCCGGGGAGCTGTTTTTT. Its translation: CASSGTSSGELFF.

J is TRBJ2-6 and V is TRBV6-1; TRBD1 is a possible D gene (6 bases). V shed 3 bases and J shed 4 bases, with 10 bases lying between them. From germline, CDR1 is MNHNS and CDR2 SASEGT. The CDR3 is 15 amino acids. CDR3 sequence (DNA): TGTGCCAGCAGTGAGGGGGCCTCCGGGGCCAACGTCCTGACTTTC. Translated: CASSEGASGANVLTF.

This rearrangement joins TRBV10-3 to TRBJ2-2, with 11 positions matching TRBD1. This CDR3 spans 18 amino acids. The germline CDR1 and CDR2 sequences are ENHRY and SYGVKD. The V segment lost 1 base and the J segment 7 bases; nucleotides outside the gene matches: 11. The CDR3 reads CAISELFSGQGAGGELFF. The CDR3 nucleotides are TGTGCCATCAGTGAGTTATTTTCCGGACAGGGGGCCGGCGGGGAGCTGTTTTTT.

This chain connects TRBV11-3 to TRBJ2-1, with a weak D call TRBD2 (5 bases). The V end was cut by 6 bases, the J end by 4 bases, with 13 bases between. CDR3 size: 14 residues. The germline V gene has CDR1 SGHNT and CDR2 YENEEA. Written as DNA, the CDR3 is TGTGCCAGCAGGGGAGACTACGGTTACAATGAGCAGTTCTTC. This encodes CASRGDYGYNEQFF.

The rearrangement joins TRBV4-2 to TRBJ1-1, with D unclear. Germline V gene lookup returns CDR1 LGHNA and CDR2 YNFKEQ. CDR3 length equals 15 residues. V was shortened by 0 bases and J by 1 base, with 9 bases between the two germline ends. The CDR3 nucleotides read TGTGCCAGCAGCCAAGAAGCACAGCAGAACACTGAAGCTTTCTTT. Amino acid sequence: CASSQEAQQNTEAFF.

The chain uses TRBV19 and TRBJ1-2, with 7 bases aligning to TRBD1. V was clipped by 9 bases and J by 3 bases; unmatched bases: 7. Looked up from germline, CDR1 is LNHDA and CDR2 is SQIVND (reference sequence). CDR3 size: 13 residues. Here the CDR3 DNA reads TGTGCCAGCAACAGGGGTCGGGACTATGGCTACACCTTC. It yields the protein CASNRGRDYGYTF.

This chain connects TRBV7-3 to TRBJ2-1; TRBD2 aligns across 9 bases. The V gene end was trimmed by 4 bases and the J gene end by 4 bases; junction bases not matched to a gene: 8. Germline V CDR1 and CDR2: SGHTA, FQGTGA. The CDR3 runs 16 residues. The CDR3 bases are TGTGCCAGCAGCTCGTCAAGCCTAGCGGGGTACAATGAGCAGTTCTTC. Protein product: CASSSSSLAGYNEQFF.